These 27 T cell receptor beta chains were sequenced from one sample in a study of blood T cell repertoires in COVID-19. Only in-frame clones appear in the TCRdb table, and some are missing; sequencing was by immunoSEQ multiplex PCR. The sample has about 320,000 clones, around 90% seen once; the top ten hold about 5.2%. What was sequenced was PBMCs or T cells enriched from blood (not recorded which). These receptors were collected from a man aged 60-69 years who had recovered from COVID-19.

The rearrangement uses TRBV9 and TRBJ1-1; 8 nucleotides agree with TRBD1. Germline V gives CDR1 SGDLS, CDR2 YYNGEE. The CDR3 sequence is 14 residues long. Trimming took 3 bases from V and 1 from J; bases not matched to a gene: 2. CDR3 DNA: TGTGCCAGCAGCGCTACAGGGGGGAACACTGAAGCTTTCTTT. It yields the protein CASSATGGNTEAFF. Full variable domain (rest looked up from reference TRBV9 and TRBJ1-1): DSGVTQTPKHLITATGQRVTLRCSPRSGDLSVYWYQQSLDQGLQFLIQYYNGEERAKGNILERFSAQQFPDLHSELNLSSLELGDSALYFCASSATGGNTEAFFGQGTRLTVV.

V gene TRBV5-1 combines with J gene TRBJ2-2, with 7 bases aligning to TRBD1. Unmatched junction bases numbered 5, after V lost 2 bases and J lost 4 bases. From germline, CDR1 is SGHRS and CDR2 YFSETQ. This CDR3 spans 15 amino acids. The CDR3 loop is CASSFTGVRTGELFF. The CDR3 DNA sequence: TGCGCCAGCAGCTTCACAGGGGTTCGCACCGGGGAGCTGTTTTTT.

DNA for the CDR3: TGTGCCAGCTCACCCGCCGGCGGGAGAACGTTCGATGAGCAGTTCTTC. Translation gives CASSPAGGRTFDEQFF. The rearrangement joins TRBV18 to TRBJ2-1; 7 nucleotides line up with TRBD2. This CDR3 has 16 residues. The V segment lost 3 bases and the J segment 8 bases; nucleotides outside the gene matches: 13. CDR1 and CDR2 from the germline V gene are KGHSH and LQKENI.

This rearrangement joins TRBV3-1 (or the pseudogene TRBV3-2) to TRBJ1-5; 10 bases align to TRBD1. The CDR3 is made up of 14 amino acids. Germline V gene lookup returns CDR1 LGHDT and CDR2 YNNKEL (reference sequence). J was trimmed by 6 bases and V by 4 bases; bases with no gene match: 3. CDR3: CASSLTGGGQPQHF. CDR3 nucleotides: TGTGCCAGCAGCCTGACAGGGGGCGGTCAGCCCCAGCATTTT.

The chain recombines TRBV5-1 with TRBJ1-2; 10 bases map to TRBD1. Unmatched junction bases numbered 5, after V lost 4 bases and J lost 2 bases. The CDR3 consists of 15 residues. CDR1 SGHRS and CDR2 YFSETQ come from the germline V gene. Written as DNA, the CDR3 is TGCGCCAGCAGCCTGGACAGGGGGTCGAACTATGGCTACACCTTC. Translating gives CASSLDRGSNYGYTF.

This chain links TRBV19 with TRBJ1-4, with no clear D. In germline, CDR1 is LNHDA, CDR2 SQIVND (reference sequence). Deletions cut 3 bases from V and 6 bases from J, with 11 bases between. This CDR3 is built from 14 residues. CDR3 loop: CASSIALEYEKLFF. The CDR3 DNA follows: TGTGCCAGTAGTATTGCACTGGAGTATGAAAAACTGTTTTTT.

CDR3 loop: CASSLGRGILYEQYF. The CDR3, as DNA: TGTGCCAGCAGTTTAGGGCGGGGGATCCTCTACGAGCAGTACTTC. This chain connects TRBV27 to TRBJ2-7, with 7 bases fitting TRBD2. V shed 2 bases, J shed 3 bases, and the junction held 7 bases outside the gene matches. The CDR3 sequence is 15 residues long. Germline V gives CDR1 MNHEY, CDR2 SMNVEV (reference sequence).

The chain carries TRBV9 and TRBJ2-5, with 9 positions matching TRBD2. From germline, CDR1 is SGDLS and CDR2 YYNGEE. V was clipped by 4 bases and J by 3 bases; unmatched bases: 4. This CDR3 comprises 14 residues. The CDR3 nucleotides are TGTGCCAGCAGCTTCGTAGCGGGAGAAGAGACCCAGTACTTC. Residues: CASSFVAGEETQYF.

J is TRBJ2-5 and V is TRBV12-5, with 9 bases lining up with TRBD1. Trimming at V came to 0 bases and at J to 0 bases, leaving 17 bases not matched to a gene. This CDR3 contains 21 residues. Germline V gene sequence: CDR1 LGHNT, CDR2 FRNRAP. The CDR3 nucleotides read TGTGCTAGTGGTTTGGTAAGGCGAGGGACAGGGAACTCCTGGTACCAAGAGACCCAGTACTTC. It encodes CASGLVRRGTGNSWYQETQYF.

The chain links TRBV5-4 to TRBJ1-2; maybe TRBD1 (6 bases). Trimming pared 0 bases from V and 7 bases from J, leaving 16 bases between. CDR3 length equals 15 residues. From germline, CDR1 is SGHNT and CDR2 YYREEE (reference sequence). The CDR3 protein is CASSLGGQPPPGYTF. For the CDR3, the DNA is TGTGCCAGCAGCTTGGGAGGACAGCCCCCCCCTGGCTACACCTTC.

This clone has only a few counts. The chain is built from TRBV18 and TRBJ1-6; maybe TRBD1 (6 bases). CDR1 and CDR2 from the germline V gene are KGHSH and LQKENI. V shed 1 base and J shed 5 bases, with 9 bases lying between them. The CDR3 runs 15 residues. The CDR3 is CASSPLDSNNSPLHF. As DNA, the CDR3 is TGTGCCAGCTCACCACTGGACAGCAATAATTCACCCCTCCACTTT.

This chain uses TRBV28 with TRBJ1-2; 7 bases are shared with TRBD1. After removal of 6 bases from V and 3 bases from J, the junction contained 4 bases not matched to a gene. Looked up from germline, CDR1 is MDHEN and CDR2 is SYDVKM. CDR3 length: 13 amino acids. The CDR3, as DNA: TGTGCCAGCAGAGTCGGACAGGACTATGGCTACACCTTC. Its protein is CASRVGQDYGYTF.

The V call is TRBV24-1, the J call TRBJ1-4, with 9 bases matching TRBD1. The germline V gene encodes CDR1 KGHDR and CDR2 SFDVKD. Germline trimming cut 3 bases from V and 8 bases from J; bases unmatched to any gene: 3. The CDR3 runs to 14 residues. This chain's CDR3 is CATSDGTGKEKLFF. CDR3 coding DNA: TGTGCCACCAGTGATGGGACAGGGAAAGAAAAACTGTTTTTT.

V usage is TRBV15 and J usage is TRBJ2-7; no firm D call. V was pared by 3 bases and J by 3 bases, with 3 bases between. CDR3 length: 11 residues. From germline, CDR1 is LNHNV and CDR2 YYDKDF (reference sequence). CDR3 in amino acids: CATSSLYEQYF. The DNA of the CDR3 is TGTGCCACCAGCAGTCTCTACGAGCAGTACTTC. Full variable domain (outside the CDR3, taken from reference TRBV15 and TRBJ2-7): DAMVIQNPRYQVTQFGKPVTLSCSQTLNHNVMYWYQQKSSQAPKLLFHYYDKDFNNEADTPDNFQSRRPNTSFCFLDIRSPGLGDTAMYLCATSSLYEQYFGPGTRLTVT.

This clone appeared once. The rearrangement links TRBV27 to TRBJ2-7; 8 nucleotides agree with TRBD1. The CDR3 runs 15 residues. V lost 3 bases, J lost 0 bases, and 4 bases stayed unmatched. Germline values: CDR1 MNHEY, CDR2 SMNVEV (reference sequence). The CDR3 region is CASSFWDRSSYEQYF. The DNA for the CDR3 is TGTGCCAGCAGTTTTTGGGACAGGAGCTCCTACGAGCAGTACTTC.

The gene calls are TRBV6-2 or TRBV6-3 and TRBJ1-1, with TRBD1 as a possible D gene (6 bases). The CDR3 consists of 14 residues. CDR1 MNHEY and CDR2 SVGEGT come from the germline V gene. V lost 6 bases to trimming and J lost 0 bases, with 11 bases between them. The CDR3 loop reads CASSQGHLNTEAFF. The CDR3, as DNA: TGTGCCAGCAGCCAGGGACACTTGAACACTGAAGCTTTCTTT.

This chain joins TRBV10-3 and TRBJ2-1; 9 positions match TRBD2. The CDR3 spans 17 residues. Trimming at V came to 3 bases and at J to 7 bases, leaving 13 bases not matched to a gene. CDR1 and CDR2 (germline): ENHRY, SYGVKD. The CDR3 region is CAISDPVRGLAGNEQFF. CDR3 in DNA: TGTGCCATCAGTGACCCGGTGAGGGGGCTAGCGGGGAATGAGCAGTTCTTC.

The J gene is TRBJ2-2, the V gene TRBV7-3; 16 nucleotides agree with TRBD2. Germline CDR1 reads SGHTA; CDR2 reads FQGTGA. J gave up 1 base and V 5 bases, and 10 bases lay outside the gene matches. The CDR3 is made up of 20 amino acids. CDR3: CASSPHLGTSGRVNTGELFF. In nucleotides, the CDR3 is TGTGCCAGCAGCCCTCACCTTGGGACTAGCGGGAGGGTGAACACCGGGGAGCTGTTTTTT.

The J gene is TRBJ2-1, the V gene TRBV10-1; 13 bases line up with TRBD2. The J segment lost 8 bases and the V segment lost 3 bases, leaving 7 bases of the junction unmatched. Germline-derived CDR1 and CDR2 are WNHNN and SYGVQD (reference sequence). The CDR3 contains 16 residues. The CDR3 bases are TGCGCCAGCAGTGACCGTCCGGGACTAGCGGGGTATGAGCAGTTCTTC. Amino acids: CASSDRPGLAGYEQFF.

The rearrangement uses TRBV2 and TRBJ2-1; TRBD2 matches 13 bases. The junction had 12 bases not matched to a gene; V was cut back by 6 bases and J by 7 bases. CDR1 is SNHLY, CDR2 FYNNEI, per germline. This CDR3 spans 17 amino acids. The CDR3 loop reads CASRHGLAGDGGNEQFF. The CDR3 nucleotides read TGTGCCAGCAGGCATGGACTAGCGGGAGATGGAGGAAATGAGCAGTTCTTC.

The CDR3 sequence is CASSEEQILTDTQYF. CDR3 bases: TGTGCCAGCAGTGAAGAACAGATACTTACAGATACGCAGTATTTT. J is TRBJ2-3 and V is TRBV2; no clear D gene. The germline gives CDR1 SNHLY, CDR2 FYNNEI. The CDR3 has 15 residues. V lost 1 base, J lost 3 bases, and 11 bases lay in between.

CDR3 in amino acids: CASSQRRDTPQHF. The CDR3 coding sequence is TGTGCCAGCAGCCAACGACGGGACACCCCCCAGCATTTT. This chain connects TRBV4-2 to TRBJ1-5, with D perhaps matching TRBD1 (6 bases). This CDR3 has 13 residues. The V and J ends lost 2 bases and 10 bases respectively, with 12 bases between them. Germline loops: CDR1 LGHNA, CDR2 YNFKEQ.

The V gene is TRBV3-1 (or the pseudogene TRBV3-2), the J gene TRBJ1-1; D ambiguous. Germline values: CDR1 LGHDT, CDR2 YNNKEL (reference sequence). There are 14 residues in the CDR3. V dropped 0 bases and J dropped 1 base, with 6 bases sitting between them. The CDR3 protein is CASSQDGENTEAFF. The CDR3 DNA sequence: TGTGCCAGCAGCCAAGACGGAGAGAACACTGAAGCTTTCTTT.

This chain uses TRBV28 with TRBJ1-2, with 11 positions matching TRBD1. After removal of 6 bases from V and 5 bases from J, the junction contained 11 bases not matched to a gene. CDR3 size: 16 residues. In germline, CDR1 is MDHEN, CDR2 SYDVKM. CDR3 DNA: TGTGCCAGCAGCCCTTGGGACAGGGGGAAGGTATATGGCTACACCTTC. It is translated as CASSPWDRGKVYGYTF.

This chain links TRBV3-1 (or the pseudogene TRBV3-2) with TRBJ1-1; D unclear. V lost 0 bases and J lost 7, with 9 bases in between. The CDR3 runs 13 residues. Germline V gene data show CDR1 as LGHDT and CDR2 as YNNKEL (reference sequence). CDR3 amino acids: CASSQDHEGEAFF. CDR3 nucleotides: TGTGCCAGCAGCCAAGATCACGAGGGTGAAGCTTTCTTT.

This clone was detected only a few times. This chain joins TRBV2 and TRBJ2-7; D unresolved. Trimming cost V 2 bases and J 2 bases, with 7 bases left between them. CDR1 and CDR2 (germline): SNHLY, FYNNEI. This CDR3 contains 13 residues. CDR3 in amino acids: CASSEQVTYEQYF. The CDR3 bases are TGTGCCAGCAGTGAACAGGTTACCTACGAGCAGTACTTC.

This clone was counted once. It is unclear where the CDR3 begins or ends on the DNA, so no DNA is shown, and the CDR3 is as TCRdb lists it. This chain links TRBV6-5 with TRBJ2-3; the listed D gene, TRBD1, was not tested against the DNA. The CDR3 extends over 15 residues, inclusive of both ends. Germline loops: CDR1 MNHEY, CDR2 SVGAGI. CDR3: CASSLFGTGTQITYF.